A selection of T cell receptor beta chains follows, all from one sample in a study of blood T cell repertoires in COVID-19. TCRdb's copy holds only in-frame clones and misses some; the assay was immunoSEQ multiplex PCR. The profile shows about 400,000 clones, approximately 90% of them singletons. Material for sequencing was peripheral blood. The receptors were sampled from a woman between 25 and 40 years old with active or convalescent COVID-19. Both conserved end residues are part of each CDR3.

TRBV5-1,TRBJ1-2,CASSFTGESYGYTF
TRBV6-1,TRBJ2-5,CASSERAVPGRVVVQETQYF
TRBV5-4,TRBJ2-1,CASSPSTGDEQFF
TRBV3-1/TRBV3-2,TRBJ2-7,CASSQARSGEQYF
TRBV30,TRBJ2-7,CAWGIRAGAVEQYF
TRBV27,TRBJ1-1,CASSPRTGRFSTEAFF
TRBV5-5,TRBJ2-1,CASSLTSSYNEQFF
TRBV10-1,TRBJ2-3,CASSATGTKNTDTQYF
TRBV4-2,TRBJ2-7,CASSQDALSSGYYEQYF
TRBV2,TRBJ1-5,CASSRGQGQRQPQHF
TRBV6-5,TRBJ2-1,CASRTLAGGPSEQFF
TRBV5-1,TRBJ2-3,CASSQQGVGDTQYF
TRBV5-1,TRBJ1-6,CASSLTGENSPLHF
TRBV10-1,TRBJ2-3,CASSGGLSAGKLTQYF
TRBV6-5,TRBJ1-5,CATSRNSNQPQHF
TRBV5-1,TRBJ2-2,CASSHRETGELFF
TRBV5-1,TRBJ2-1,CASSTGGDYNEQFF
TRBV7-8,TRBJ2-1,CASRPGGTGGYNEQFF
TRBV5-4,TRBJ1-2,CASSPRQPRNYGYTF
TRBV6-4,TRBJ2-3,CASSDSLLAGASTDTQYF
TRBV19,TRBJ1-1,CASSYSQNTEAFF
TRBV29-1,TRBJ1-2,CSVDLDRGRGYTF
TRBV27,TRBJ2-5,CASSLRTSGTETQYF
TRBV30,TRBJ1-4,CAWSPGLNEKLFF
TRBV2,TRBJ1-5,CASSGTGREQPQHF
TRBV19,TRBJ2-7,CASSNSVGTGTYEQYF
TRBV27,TRBJ1-2,CASSLLPTGGGYGYGYTF
TRBV14,TRBJ2-5,CASSQVIETQYF
TRBV2,TRBJ1-5,CASSEFLAGQQPQHF
TRBV7-6,TRBJ1-1,CASSLAVETPGYTEAFF
TRBV6-1,TRBJ1-2,CASSEGQSGGYGYTF
TRBV15,TRBJ2-7,CATSRDRNFYEQYF
TRBV7-9,TRBJ1-1,CASSRLQGRNTEAFF
TRBV30,TRBJ2-1,CAWGAPYNEQFF
TRBV5-1,TRBJ2-1,CASSLVPQAGGTYNEQFF
TRBV5-1,TRBJ2-1,CASSLTTSGRASNEQFF
TRBV12-3/TRBV12-4,TRBJ1-1,CASSGGAPEAFF
TRBV12-3/TRBV12-4,TRBJ1-1,CASSRNTEAFF
TRBV6-5,TRBJ1-1,CASSYSGQGYSEAFF